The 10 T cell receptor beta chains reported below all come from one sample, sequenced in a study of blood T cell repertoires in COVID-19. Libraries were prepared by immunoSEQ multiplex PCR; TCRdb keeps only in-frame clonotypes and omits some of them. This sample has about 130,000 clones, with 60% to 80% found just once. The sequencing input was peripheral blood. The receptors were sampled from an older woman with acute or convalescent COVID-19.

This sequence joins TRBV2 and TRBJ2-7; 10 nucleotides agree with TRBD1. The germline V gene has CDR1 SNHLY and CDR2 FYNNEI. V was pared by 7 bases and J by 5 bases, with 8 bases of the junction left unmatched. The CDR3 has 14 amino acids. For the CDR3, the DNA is TGTGCCAGCAAGGTGGGGACAGGGGTCCACGAGCAGTACTTC. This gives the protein CASKVGTGVHEQYF. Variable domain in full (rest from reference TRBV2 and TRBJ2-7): EPEVTQTPSHQVTQMGQEVILRCVPISNHLYFYWYRQILGQKVEFLVSFYNNEISEKSEIFDDQFSVERPDGSNFTLKIRSTKLEDSAMYFCASKVGTGVHEQYFGPGTRLTVT.

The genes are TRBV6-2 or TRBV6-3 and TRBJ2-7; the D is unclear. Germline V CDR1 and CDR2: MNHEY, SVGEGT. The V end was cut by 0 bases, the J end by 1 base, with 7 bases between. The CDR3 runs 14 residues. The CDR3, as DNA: TGTGCCAGCAGTTACTCTTTCAGATCCTACGAGCAGTACTTC. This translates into CASSYSFRSYEQYF.

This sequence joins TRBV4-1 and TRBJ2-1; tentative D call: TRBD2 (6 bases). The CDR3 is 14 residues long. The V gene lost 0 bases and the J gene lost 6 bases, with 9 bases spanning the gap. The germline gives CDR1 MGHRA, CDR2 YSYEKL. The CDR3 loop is CASSQDRTTNEQFF. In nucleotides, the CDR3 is TGCGCCAGCAGCCAAGATAGGACTACCAATGAGCAGTTCTTC.

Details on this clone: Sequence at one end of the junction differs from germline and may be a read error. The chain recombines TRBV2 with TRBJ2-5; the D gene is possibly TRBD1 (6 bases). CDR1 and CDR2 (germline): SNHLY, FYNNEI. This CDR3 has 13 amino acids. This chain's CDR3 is CASSEALRDTFDF. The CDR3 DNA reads TGTGCCAGCAGTGAAGCGCTCCGGGACACTTTTGACTTC.

DNA of the CDR3: TGTGCCAGTAGTCGGACTAGCGGGAGATCCTACAATGAGCAGTTCTTC. Translation: CASSRTSGRSYNEQFF. The gene calls are TRBV19 and TRBJ2-1, with 13 bases matching TRBD2. The V gene's germline CDR1 is LNHDA and CDR2 SQIVND (reference sequence). The CDR3 is 16 amino acids. After removal of 5 bases from V and 1 base from J, the junction contained 2 bases not matched to a gene.

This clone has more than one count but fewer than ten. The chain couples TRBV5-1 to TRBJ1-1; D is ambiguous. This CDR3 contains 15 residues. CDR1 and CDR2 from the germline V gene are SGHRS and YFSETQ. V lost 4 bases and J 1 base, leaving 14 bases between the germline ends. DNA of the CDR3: TGCGCCAGCAGCCCCGAACTTACTGGGAACACTGAAGCTTTCTTT. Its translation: CASSPELTGNTEAFF.

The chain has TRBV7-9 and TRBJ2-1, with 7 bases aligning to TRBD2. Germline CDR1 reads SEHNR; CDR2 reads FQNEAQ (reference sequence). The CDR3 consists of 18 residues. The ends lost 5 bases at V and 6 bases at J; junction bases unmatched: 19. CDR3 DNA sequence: TGTGCCAGCAGCCTACAGACTAGCAGGAGGGTATATGGCAATGAGCAGTTCTTC. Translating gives CASSLQTSRRVYGNEQFF.

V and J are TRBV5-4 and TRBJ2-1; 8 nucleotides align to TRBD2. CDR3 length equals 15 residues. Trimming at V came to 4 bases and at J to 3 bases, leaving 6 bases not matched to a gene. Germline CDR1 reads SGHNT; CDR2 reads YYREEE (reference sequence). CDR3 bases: TGTGCCAGCAGCCGTCCGGGGACTAGCTACAATGAGCAGTTCTTC. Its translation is CASSRPGTSYNEQFF.

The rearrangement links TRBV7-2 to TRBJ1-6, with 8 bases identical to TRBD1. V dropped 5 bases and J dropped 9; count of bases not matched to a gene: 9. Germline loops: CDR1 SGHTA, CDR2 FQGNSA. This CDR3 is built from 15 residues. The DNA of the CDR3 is TGTGCCAGCAGCGCCCAGACAGGGGAAGGTTCACCCCTCCACTTT. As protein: CASSAQTGEGSPLHF.

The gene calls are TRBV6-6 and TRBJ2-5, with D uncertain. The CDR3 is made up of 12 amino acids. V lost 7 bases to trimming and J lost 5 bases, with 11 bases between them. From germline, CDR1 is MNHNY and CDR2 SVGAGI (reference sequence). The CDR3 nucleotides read TGTGCCAGCACCTCCTTTGAGGAGACCCAGTACTTC. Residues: CASTSFEETQYF.